Listed here is a single T cell receptor (beta chain). Its target is unknown. The sample is drawn from a study of OX40 agonist ivuxolimab in advanced cancers. The wider study: Earlier treatment with anti-PD-1, anti-PD-L1 or anti-CTLA-4 was permitted, and roughly 40% had received some. Partial responses were seen in three patients, one with hepatocellular carcinoma and two with cutaneous melanoma.

General study results and limits: CD8+ T cells averaged more expanded clones than CD4+.

TCRdb keeps only in-frame clones here, not all; method: immunoSEQ multiplex PCR. The sample shows approximately 40,000 clones, around three quarters of them seen only once. Patients were excluded for autoimmune disease history or systemic immunosuppression. The V end was cut by 4 bases, the J end by 6 bases, with 7 bases between. The CDR3 extends over 11 amino acids. Germline loops: CDR1 SGHRS, CDR2 YFSETQ. The source is an adult with an advanced solid tumor such as melanoma, head and neck, liver or kidney cancer. This specimen was CD4+ or CD8+ T cells sorted from blood, taken in a trial of the OX40 agonist ivuxolimab. The chain employs TRBV5-1 and TRBJ1-2, with no clear D. The CDR3 DNA reads TGCGCCAGCAGCGTTGGGGATGGCTACACCTTC. Translating gives CASSVGDGYTF.